The TCR beta chain under discussion was sequenced for a study of T cell changes during pregnancy in multiple sclerosis (dated by TCRdb to between 2018 and 2021). The study in broad terms: Changes in the T cell repertoire over the course of pregnancy were examined in this study in women with multiple sclerosis.

Receptors were amplified or captured by the immunoSEQ multiplex PCR assay. Here the immuneACCESS table is served through TCRdb, limited to in-frame sequences with V and J called. Missing clones are a known gap in these copies; in checked studies unresolved V genes cover under half, and the rest lacks a known reason. This sample comprises about 40,000 clones, about 87% of them detected only once. The ten largest make up about 5.2% of the sample. On this clone itself: Its antigen is unknown. No base quality values were provided; no much bigger clone lies one nucleotide off.

The sequenced sample was peripheral blood, obtained in the first trimester of pregnancy. The receptor comes from a female donor in good health, enrolled as a control in a pregnancy study.

The DNA reads TGTGCCAGCAGCCACGGGGAGACAGGAGCTAACTATGGCTACACCTTC. Its amino acids are CASSHGETGANYGYTF. Recombination joined TRBV6-6 with TRBJ1-2, and perhaps TRBD1 as D gene, on 6 matching bases. V lost 6 bases and J lost 0 bases; the stretch between them is 17 bases long. From a lookup of the germline V gene (reference sequence), CDR1 and CDR2 are MNHNY and SVGAGI. Including the terminal cysteine and phenylalanine, the CDR3 comprises 16 residues. CDR3 DNA is the only sequence kept; it has 48 bases, read in frame from the first base.